The sequence of this T cell receptor (beta chain) was determined in a study of blood T cell repertoires in COVID-19. Trimming stripped 8 bases from V and 8 bases from J, with 12 bases between. The CDR3 consists of 12 residues. Per germline, CDR1 LGHDT and CDR2 YNNKEL (reference sequence). Assay used: immunoSEQ multiplex PCR; TCRdb lists only in-frame clones, some missing. The table shows some 240,000 clones, with around 80% occurring only once. The origin of this receptor is a woman aged 40 to 50 who had recovered from COVID-19. V is TRBV3-1 (or the pseudogene TRBV3-2) and J is TRBJ1-4, with D possibly matching TRBD1 (6 bases). The sample consisted of peripheral blood. CDR3 bases: TGTGCCAGCCAGCAGGGGCAAGAAAAACTGTTTTTT. Translated, it gives CASQQGQEKLFF.